Listed below are T cell receptor beta chains from one sample, sequenced in a study of human T cells and chemical hapten exposure. TCRdb called the RACE reads again in MiXCR, with one record for every CDR3 protein. The sample shows more than 55,000 distinct CDR3 sequences, roughly a tenth of them seen only once. Specimen: whole blood, collected in connection with sensitization to the hapten diphenylcyclopropenone (DPC). The source is a man aged 35 to 55 with alopecia areata. Some clones in this sample may be carry-over from other donors' samples. The CDR3 runs from the conserved cysteine through the conserved F or W. Each record gives: J gene, D gene, V gene, clone size, CDR3 protein, CDR3 DNA. The D gene is left open where the match is weak. The size entry is marked missing in some rows and otherwise reads once, few, many or a size class.

J gene: TRBJ2-7
D gene: .
V gene: TRBV12-3/TRBV12-4
clone size: .
CDR3 protein: CVNRTHDSYEQYF
CDR3 DNA: TGTGTCAACCGGACCCATGACTCCTACGAGCAGTACTTC

J gene: TRBJ2-3
D gene: TRBD2
V gene: TRBV7-6
clone size: many
CDR3 protein: CASSLGGTSGNTDTQYF
CDR3 DNA: TGTGCCAGCAGCTTGGGAGGGACTAGCGGGAACACAGATACGCAGTATTTT

J gene: TRBJ2-7
D gene: .
V gene: TRBV7-3
clone size: few
CDR3 protein: CASSFLGPPGDEQYF
CDR3 DNA: TGTGCCAGCAGCTTTCTCGGACCCCCTGGGGACGAGCAGTACTTC

J gene: TRBJ2-3
D gene: .
V gene: TRBV19
clone size: many
CDR3 protein: CATPLGIQYF
CDR3 DNA: TGTGCCACCCCCCTAGGAATTCAGTATTTT

J gene: TRBJ2-1
D gene: .
V gene: TRBV2
clone size: many
CDR3 protein: CASSEDSPSYNEQFF
CDR3 DNA: TGTGCCAGCAGTGAAGACTCCCCTTCCTACAATGAGCAGTTCTTC

J gene: TRBJ2-2
D gene: .
V gene: TRBV18
clone size: few
CDR3 protein: CASSPLPQTGELFF
CDR3 DNA: TGTGCCAGCTCACCATTGCCACAGACCGGGGAGCTGTTTTTT

J gene: TRBJ2-2
D gene: .
V gene: TRBV7-9
clone size: few
CDR3 protein: CASSLVGLGRTPGELFF
CDR3 DNA: TGTGCCAGCAGCTTAGTCGGTCTGGGACGAACGCCCGGGGAGCTGTTTTTT

J gene: TRBJ2-7
D gene: .
V gene: TRBV20-1
clone size: .
CDR3 protein: CSARDSHPLSYEQYF
CDR3 DNA: TGCAGTGCTAGAGACTCTCACCCCCTCTCCTACGAGCAGTACTTC

J gene: TRBJ2-1
D gene: .
V gene: TRBV21-1
clone size: .
CDR3 protein: CASSKQGYGGRNPYNEQFF
CDR3 DNA: TGTGCCAGCAGCAAACAGGGATATGGCGGGAGGAACCCGTACAATGAGCAGTTCTTC

J gene: TRBJ2-5
D gene: .
V gene: TRBV30
clone size: many
CDR3 protein: CAWSVHVLETQYF
CDR3 DNA: TGTGCCTGGAGTGTCCACGTGTTGGAGACCCAGTACTTC

J gene: TRBJ2-2
D gene: .
V gene: TRBV6-2/TRBV6-3
clone size: few
CDR3 protein: CASSLLASTGELFF
CDR3 DNA: TGTGCCAGCAGTTTACTAGCTTCCACCGGGGAGCTGTTTTTT

J gene: TRBJ2-1
D gene: .
V gene: TRBV6-5
clone size: .
CDR3 protein: CASSNLQKRLYNEQFF
CDR3 DNA: TGTGCCAGCAGTAACTTACAGAAGCGCCTCTACAATGAGCAGTTCTTC

J gene: TRBJ1-1
D gene: .
V gene: TRBV6-6
clone size: .
CDR3 protein: CASSPSGSEAFF
CDR3 DNA: TGTGCCAGCAGTCCTTCTGGTTCTGAAGCTTTCTTT

J gene: TRBJ2-7
D gene: TRBD1
V gene: TRBV11-2
clone size: few
CDR3 protein: CASSRDRTTYEQYF
CDR3 DNA: TGTGCCAGCAGCCGGGACAGGACGACCTACGAGCAGTACTTC

J gene: TRBJ2-5
D gene: .
V gene: TRBV5-1
clone size: few
CDR3 protein: CASSLDGRPQETQYF
CDR3 DNA: TGCGCCAGCAGCTTGGATGGCAGACCCCAAGAGACCCAGTACTTC

J gene: TRBJ2-5
D gene: .
V gene: TRBV6-1
clone size: few
CDR3 protein: CASDLGLQETQYF
CDR3 DNA: TGTGCCAGCGATCTGGGCCTCCAAGAGACCCAGTACTTC

J gene: TRBJ1-1
D gene: .
V gene: TRBV28
clone size: .
CDR3 protein: CASSLPQVAFF
CDR3 DNA: TGTGCCAGCAGTTTACCCCAAGTCGCTTTCTTT

J gene: TRBJ1-2
D gene: .
V gene: TRBV5-1
clone size: .
CDR3 protein: CASWIYGYTF
CDR3 DNA: TGCGCCAGCTGGATCTATGGCTACACCTTC

J gene: TRBJ1-1
D gene: .
V gene: TRBV20-1
clone size: few
CDR3 protein: CSATPGHKNTEAFF
CDR3 DNA: TGCAGTGCTACTCCGGGACACAAGAACACTGAAGCTTTCTTT

J gene: TRBJ1-2
D gene: TRBD1
V gene: TRBV12-3/TRBV12-4
clone size: many
CDR3 protein: CASSQGTGSYGYTF
CDR3 DNA: TGTGCCAGCAGTCAGGGGACAGGGAGTTATGGCTACACCTTC

J gene: TRBJ2-3
D gene: TRBD2
V gene: TRBV10-3
clone size: .
CDR3 protein: CAISLAGGTDTQYF
CDR3 DNA: TGTGCCATCAGTCTAGCGGGAGGTACAGATACGCAGTATTTT

J gene: TRBJ2-2
D gene: .
V gene: TRBV5-6
clone size: few
CDR3 protein: CASTNRNTGELFF
CDR3 DNA: TGTGCCAGCACTAACCGGAACACCGGGGAGCTGTTTTTT

J gene: TRBJ2-1
D gene: .
V gene: TRBV28
clone size: few
CDR3 protein: CASSNPGAYNEQFF
CDR3 DNA: TGTGCCAGCAGTAATCCGGGAGCCTACAATGAGCAGTTCTTC

J gene: TRBJ2-7
D gene: TRBD1
V gene: TRBV6-6
clone size: many
CDR3 protein: CASKSGTGTYEQYF
CDR3 DNA: TGTGCCAGCAAATCCGGGACAGGCACCTACGAGCAGTACTTC

J gene: TRBJ1-5
D gene: TRBD1
V gene: TRBV6-5
clone size: .
CDR3 protein: CASSRGQSNQPQHF
CDR3 DNA: TGTGCCAGCAGCCGGGGACAGAGCAATCAGCCCCAGCATTTT

J gene: TRBJ2-5
D gene: .
V gene: TRBV3-1
clone size: few
CDR3 protein: CASSQDMTPEKTQYF
CDR3 DNA: TGTGCCAGCAGCCAAGATATGACTCCAGAAAAGACCCAGTACTTC

J gene: TRBJ2-2
D gene: .
V gene: TRBV12-3/TRBV12-4
clone size: many
CDR3 protein: CASSARNGNGELFF
CDR3 DNA: TGTGCCAGCAGCGCCAGGAACGGGAACGGGGAGCTGTTTTTT

J gene: TRBJ1-5
D gene: .
V gene: TRBV3-1
clone size: many
CDR3 protein: CASSQGVGARQPQHF
CDR3 DNA: TGTGCCAGCAGCCAAGGCGTAGGGGCGAGACAGCCCCAGCATTTT

J gene: TRBJ1-4
D gene: TRBD1
V gene: TRBV6-6
clone size: .
CDR3 protein: CTSSYSMTGGSEKLFF
CDR3 DNA: TGTACCAGCAGTTACTCGATGACAGGGGGATCTGAAAAACTGTTTTTT

J gene: TRBJ2-2
D gene: .
V gene: TRBV6-5
clone size: .
CDR3 protein: CASSYGPDGELFF
CDR3 DNA: TGTGCCAGCAGTTACGGACCCGATGGAGAGCTGTTTTTT

J gene: TRBJ2-3
D gene: TRBD2
V gene: TRBV10-3
clone size: many
CDR3 protein: CAISESPSGPRLLDTQYF
CDR3 DNA: TGTGCCATCAGTGAGTCCCCTAGCGGCCCTCGACTTCTAGATACGCAGTATTTT

J gene: TRBJ2-1
D gene: .
V gene: TRBV20-1
clone size: .
CDR3 protein: CSAVRNNEQFF
CDR3 DNA: TGCAGTGCTGTCAGAAACAATGAGCAGTTCTTC

J gene: TRBJ2-1
D gene: TRBD2
V gene: TRBV11-3
clone size: few
CDR3 protein: CASSFAGDYNEQFF
CDR3 DNA: TGTGCCAGCAGCTTTGCGGGGGACTACAATGAGCAGTTCTTC

J gene: TRBJ1-2
D gene: .
V gene: TRBV30
clone size: many
CDR3 protein: CAWIQGWYGYTF
CDR3 DNA: TGTGCCTGGATACAGGGCTGGTATGGCTACACCTTC

J gene: TRBJ2-7
D gene: TRBD2
V gene: TRBV7-2
clone size: few
CDR3 protein: CASSSSGASSVQYF
CDR3 DNA: TGTGCCAGCAGCTCAAGCGGGGCCTCAAGTGTGCAGTACTTC

J gene: TRBJ2-7
D gene: TRBD1
V gene: TRBV9
clone size: many
CDR3 protein: CASSAGQAYEQYF
CDR3 DNA: TGTGCCAGCAGCGCCGGACAGGCCTACGAGCAGTACTTC

J gene: TRBJ1-1
D gene: .
V gene: TRBV20-1
clone size: many
CDR3 protein: CSASTGHGPEAFF
CDR3 DNA: TGCAGTGCTAGCACAGGCCATGGCCCTGAAGCTTTCTTT

J gene: TRBJ1-1
D gene: .
V gene: TRBV29-1
clone size: .
CDR3 protein: CSVAFGENTEAFF
CDR3 DNA: TGCAGCGTTGCCTTTGGGGAAAACACTGAAGCTTTCTTT

J gene: TRBJ2-5
D gene: .
V gene: TRBV5-1
clone size: .
CDR3 protein: CASSLASGAQETQYF
CDR3 DNA: TGCGCCAGCAGCTTGGCTTCGGGGGCCCAAGAGACCCAGTACTTC

J gene: TRBJ2-3
D gene: .
V gene: TRBV9
clone size: .
CDR3 protein: CVSSMGTFTDTQYF
CDR3 DNA: TGTGTCAGCAGCATGGGGACCTTCACAGATACGCAGTATTTT

J gene: TRBJ2-1
D gene: .
V gene: TRBV7-9
clone size: .
CDR3 protein: CASSPQRLHEQFF
CDR3 DNA: TGTGCCAGCAGCCCTCAAAGGTTGCATGAGCAGTTCTTC

J gene: TRBJ2-1
D gene: .
V gene: TRBV27
clone size: many
CDR3 protein: CASSLVAGGPEQFF
CDR3 DNA: TGTGCCAGCAGTTTGGTGGCCGGCGGGCCTGAGCAGTTCTTC

J gene: TRBJ2-1
D gene: TRBD2
V gene: TRBV20-1
clone size: many
CDR3 protein: CSENPGTSNEQFF
CDR3 DNA: TGCAGTGAAAACCCCGGGACTAGCAATGAGCAGTTCTTC

J gene: TRBJ2-1
D gene: .
V gene: TRBV6-2/TRBV6-3
clone size: .
CDR3 protein: CATQGNSEQFF
CDR3 DNA: TGTGCCACCCAAGGGAATAGTGAGCAGTTCTTC

J gene: TRBJ2-7
D gene: TRBD1
V gene: TRBV29-1
clone size: few
CDR3 protein: CSVAGGQGLGEQYF
CDR3 DNA: TGCAGCGTTGCCGGCGGACAGGGATTAGGGGAGCAGTACTTC

J gene: TRBJ2-7
D gene: .
V gene: TRBV20-1
clone size: once
CDR3 protein: CSARAQGRQIRGLEQYF
CDR3 DNA: TGCAGTGCTAGAGCGCAGGGGCGACAGATTCGGGGCCTAGAGCAGTACTTC

J gene: TRBJ2-3
D gene: .
V gene: TRBV7-6
clone size: many
CDR3 protein: CASSLAEGRAGDTQYF
CDR3 DNA: TGTGCCAGCAGCTTAGCGGAGGGAAGGGCGGGAGATACGCAGTATTTT

J gene: TRBJ2-1
D gene: TRBD2
V gene: TRBV5-1
clone size: many
CDR3 protein: CASSTTSAKAADEQFF
CDR3 DNA: TGCGCCAGCAGCACTACTAGCGCAAAGGCGGCGGATGAGCAGTTCTTC